The entry below describes one T cell receptor (beta chain). The data are from a study of CD8 T cells in Susac syndrome. The authors carried out high-throughput sequencing of TCR beta. They applied it to CD8+ and CD4+ T cells obtained from blood. Bulk CD8+ and CD4+ cells came from magnetic negative isolation; CD8+ TEMRA by FACS. Random hexamers were used to reverse transcribe the RNA input (about 0.45 to 1 ug). Amplification of TCR beta CDR3 spanned 54 Vbeta and 13 Jbeta via immunoSEQ multiplex PCR. MiXCR, applied by TCRdb to the immunoSEQ multiplex PCR reads, yields one record per CDR3 protein. The sample yields approximately 150,000 distinct CDR3 sequences, 90% to 95% seen once. The source is a human donor with multiple sclerosis. The sample taken for sequencing was CD4+ T cells from PBMCs.

This chain's CDR3 is CASSPLLAGGPGNIQYF. The CDR3 DNA reads as TGTGCCAGCAGTCCCCTACTAGCGGGGGGGCCCGGAAACATTCAGTACTTC. The gene calls are TRBV12-3 or TRBV12-4 and TRBJ2-4, with TRBD2 matching 13 bases. The CDR3 length is 17 residues. V lost 5 bases, J lost 6 bases, and 10 bases stayed unmatched.